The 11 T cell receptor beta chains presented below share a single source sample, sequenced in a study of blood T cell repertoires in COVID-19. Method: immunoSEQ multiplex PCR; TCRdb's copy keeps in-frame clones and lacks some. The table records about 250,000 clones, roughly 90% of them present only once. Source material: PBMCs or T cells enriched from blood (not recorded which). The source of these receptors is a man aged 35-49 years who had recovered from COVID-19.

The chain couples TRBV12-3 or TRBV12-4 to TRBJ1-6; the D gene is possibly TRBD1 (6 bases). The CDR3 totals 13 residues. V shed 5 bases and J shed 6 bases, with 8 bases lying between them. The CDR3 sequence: CASSPQGNSPLHF. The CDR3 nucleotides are TGTGCCAGCAGTCCACAGGGTAATTCACCCCTCCACTTT.

The CDR3 DNA follows: TGTGCCAGCAGCCTGGGACAGGGGACCTCTGTTACAGATACGCAGTATTTT. Translating it yields CASSLGQGTSVTDTQYF. The chain recombines TRBV7-3 with TRBJ2-3; 10 positions match TRBD1. J was trimmed by 3 bases and V by 5 bases; bases with no gene match: 11. There are 17 residues in the CDR3. Per germline, CDR1 SGHTA and CDR2 FQGTGA.

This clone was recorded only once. The CDR3 sequence is CASSKTTGGTNTEAFF. The CDR3 DNA reads TGCGCCAGCAGCAAGACTACAGGGGGGACGAACACTGAAGCTTTCTTT. This chain links TRBV5-1 with TRBJ1-1; 8 positions match TRBD1. Germline V lookup: CDR1 SGHRS, CDR2 YFSETQ. The CDR3 is 16 amino acids. V lost 4 bases, J lost 1 base, and 9 bases stayed unmatched.

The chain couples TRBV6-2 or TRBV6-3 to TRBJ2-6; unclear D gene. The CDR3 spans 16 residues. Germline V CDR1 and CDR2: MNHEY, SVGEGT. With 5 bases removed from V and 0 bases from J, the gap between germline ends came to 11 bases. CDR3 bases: TGTGCCAGCAGTACCAGGCCCGACTCTGGGGCCAACGTCCTGACTTTC. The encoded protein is CASSTRPDSGANVLTF.

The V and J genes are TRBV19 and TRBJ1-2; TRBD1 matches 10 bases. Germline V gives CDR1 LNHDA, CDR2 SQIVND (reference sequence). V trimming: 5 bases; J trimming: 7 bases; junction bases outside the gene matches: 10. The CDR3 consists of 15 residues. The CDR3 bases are TGTGCCAGTAGTCCCTGGACAGGGGGTTATGCTGGCTACACCTTC. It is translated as CASSPWTGGYAGYTF.

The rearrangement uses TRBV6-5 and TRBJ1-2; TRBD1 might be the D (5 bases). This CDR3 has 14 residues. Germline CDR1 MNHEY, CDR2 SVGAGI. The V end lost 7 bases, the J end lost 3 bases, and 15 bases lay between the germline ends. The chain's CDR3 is CASTLGGADYGYTF. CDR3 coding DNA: TGTGCCAGCACCTTAGGTGGGGCAGACTATGGCTACACCTTC.

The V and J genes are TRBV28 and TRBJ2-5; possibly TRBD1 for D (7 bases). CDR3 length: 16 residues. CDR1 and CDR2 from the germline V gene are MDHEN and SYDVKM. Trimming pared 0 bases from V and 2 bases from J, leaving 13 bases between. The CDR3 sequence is CASSLWGRTGQETQYF. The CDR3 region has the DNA TGTGCCAGCAGTTTATGGGGGAGGACAGGACAAGAGACCCAGTACTTC.

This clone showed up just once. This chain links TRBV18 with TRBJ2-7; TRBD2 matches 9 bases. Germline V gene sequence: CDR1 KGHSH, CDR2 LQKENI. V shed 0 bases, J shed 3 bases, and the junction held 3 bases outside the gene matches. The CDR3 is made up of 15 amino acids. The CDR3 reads CASSPPLAGVYEQYF. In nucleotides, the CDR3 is TGTGCCAGCTCACCACCACTAGCGGGTGTCTACGAGCAGTACTTC.

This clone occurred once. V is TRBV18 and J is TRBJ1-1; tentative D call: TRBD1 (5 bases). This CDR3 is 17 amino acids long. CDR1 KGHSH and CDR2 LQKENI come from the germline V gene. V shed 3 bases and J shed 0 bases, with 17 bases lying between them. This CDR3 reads CASSPAGGGRMNTEAFF. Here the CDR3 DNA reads TGTGCCAGCTCACCCGCCGGGGGGGGACGGATGAACACTGAAGCTTTCTTT. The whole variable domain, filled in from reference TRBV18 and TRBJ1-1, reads NAGVMQNPRHLVRRRGQEARLRCSPMKGHSHVYWYRQLPEEGLKFMVYLQKENIIDESGMPKERFSAEFPKEGPSILRIQQVVRGDSAAYFCASSPAGGGRMNTEAFFGQGTRLTVV.

CDR3 residues: CASNRKGADSYNEQFF. Written as DNA, the CDR3 is TGTGCCAGCAATCGCAAAGGGGCTGACTCCTACAATGAGCAGTTCTTC. The chain links TRBV2 to TRBJ2-1; D perhaps matches TRBD1 (5 bases). CDR1 is SNHLY and CDR2 is FYNNEI in the germline V gene. The CDR3 is made up of 16 amino acids. Trimming stripped 7 bases from V and 0 bases from J, with 16 bases between.

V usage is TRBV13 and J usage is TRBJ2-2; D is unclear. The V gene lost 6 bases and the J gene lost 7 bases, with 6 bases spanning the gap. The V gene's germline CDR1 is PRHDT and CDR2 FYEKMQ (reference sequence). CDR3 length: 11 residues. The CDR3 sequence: CASSLRGELFF. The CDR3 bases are TGTGCCAGCAGTCTCCGCGGGGAGCTGTTTTTT.